The 27 T cell receptor beta chains in this list originate from one sample, sequenced in a study of T cells in Graves' hyperthyroidism and ophthalmopathy. TCR beta CDR3 regions were amplified from RNA transcripts. First-round RT-PCR of the TCR CDR3 relied on the HTBI primer set. TCRdb reprocessed the multiplex PCR reads with MiXCR, giving one entry per CDR3 protein. The profile covers more than 500,000 distinct CDR3 sequences, with 15% to 20% appearing a single time and over 25% taken by the ten largest. Sequencing input: blood. Source of these receptors: a young woman with Graves' ophthalmopathy.

This clonotype was observed many times. The CDR3 bases are TGCGCCAGCAGCGGGGTGGGAGGGTTTAAGGAGCAGTTCTTC. Its translation is CASSGVGGFKEQFF. The chain joins TRBV5-1 to TRBJ2-1; TRBD2 aligns across 7 bases. CDR1 is SGHRS, CDR2 YFSETQ, per germline. The V segment lost 4 bases and the J segment 10 bases; nucleotides outside the gene matches: 11. The CDR3 length is 14 residues.

A remark on this clonotype: Just one base apart from a much larger clone, this may be a read error. The chain is built from TRBV20-1 and TRBJ1-2, with no clear D. Germline CDR1 and CDR2: DFQATT and SNEGSKA (reference sequence). The CDR3 is 15 residues long. Here the CDR3 reads CSAPPTPGIGYGYNF. CDR3 bases: TGCAGTGCACCCCCAACCCCGGGAATCGGATATGGCTACAACTTC.

The chain uses TRBV27 and TRBJ2-7; TRBD1 might be the D (6 bases). Germline V CDR1 and CDR2: MNHEY, SMNVEV (reference sequence). V dropped 5 bases and J dropped 4 bases, with 18 bases sitting between them. There are 15 residues in the CDR3. In nucleotides, the CDR3 is TGTGCCAGCAGTCGGATGTGGGGACAAGATTACGAGCAGTACTTC. Translated, it gives CASSRMWGQDYEQYF.

This clonotype was counted many times. The V gene is TRBV3-1, the J gene TRBJ2-5, with 7 bases aligning to TRBD2. Germline V CDR1 and CDR2: LGHDT, YNNKEL (reference sequence). J lost 0 bases, V lost 0 bases, and 7 bases had no gene match. The CDR3 spans 17 residues. The CDR3 reads CASSQDFSGENQETQYF. In nucleotides, the CDR3 is TGTGCCAGCAGCCAAGATTTCAGCGGGGAGAACCAAGAGACCCAGTACTTC.

In its sample, this clonotype was seen many times. The rearrangement links TRBV28 to TRBJ1-6; D is possibly TRBD1 (5 bases). Trimming removed 6 bases from V and 7 bases from J, with 10 bases in between. Germline CDR1 MDHEN, CDR2 SYDVKM. The CDR3 loop spans 13 amino acids. CDR3 sequence: CASRDISNSPLHF. The CDR3 DNA reads TGTGCCAGCAGGGACATCAGCAATTCACCCCTCCACTTT.

The table lists this clonotype with many counts. The chain links TRBV11-2 to TRBJ2-2, with 7 bases that match TRBD1. This CDR3 is built from 16 residues. CDR1 is SGHAT, CDR2 FQNNGV, per germline. The trim removed 0 bases at V and 6 bases at J, leaving 7 bases unmatched. CDR3 sequence (DNA): TGTGCCAGCAGCTTAGATCAGACAGGGTTTCCCGGGGAGCTGTTTTTT. This sequence encodes CASSLDQTGFPGELFF.

The CDR3 coding sequence is TGTGCCAGCAGCCGAGGGGGGGAGTTTAAAGAGACCCAGTACTTC. Translation gives CASSRGGEFKETQYF. This chain connects TRBV12-3 or TRBV12-4 to TRBJ2-5; D is perhaps TRBD2 (7 bases). The CDR3 extends over 15 amino acids. The ends were cut back, 6 bases at V and 3 bases at J, with 17 bases in the middle.

This clonotype occurred many times. The V call is TRBV3-1, the J call TRBJ1-1; D is ambiguous. V lost 1 base to trimming and J lost 1 base, with 4 bases between them. Germline values: CDR1 LGHDT, CDR2 YNNKEL (reference sequence). The CDR3 runs to 13 residues. The CDR3 is CASSQVRNTEAFF. CDR3 DNA sequence: TGTGCCAGCAGCCAAGTGAGGAACACTGAAGCTTTCTTT.

The CDR3 DNA reads as TGTGCCAGTAGTATAACTAGCGGGAGGGGAAATGAGCAGTTCTTC. This sequence encodes CASSITSGRGNEQFF. The chain is built from TRBV19 and TRBJ2-1, with 13 bases fitting TRBD2. The ends lost 2 bases at V and 7 bases at J; junction bases unmatched: 2. Germline V gene data show CDR1 as LNHDA and CDR2 as SQIVND (reference sequence). The CDR3 loop spans 15 amino acids.

This clonotype was observed many times. The chain is built from TRBV12-3 or TRBV12-4 and TRBJ2-2; D uncertain. Trimming took off 5 bases at V and 5 bases at J, with 12 bases between the two ends. This CDR3 spans 14 amino acids. The DNA for the CDR3 is TGTGCCAGCAGTCCCGTGAGTGATACCGGGGAGCTGTTTTTT. This codes for CASSPVSDTGELFF.

The genes are TRBV9 and TRBJ1-2; D gene ambiguous. This CDR3 has 15 residues. Germline V gives CDR1 SGDLS, CDR2 YYNGEE. V lost 3 bases to trimming and J lost 1 base, with 13 bases between them. CDR3 sequence: CASSEYGFDNYGYTF. CDR3 nucleotide sequence: TGTGCCAGCAGCGAGTACGGATTTGATAACTATGGCTACACCTTC.

This clonotype has only a few counts. V usage is TRBV28 and J usage is TRBJ1-6, with D perhaps TRBD1 (5 bases). The V end was cut by 3 bases, the J end by 14 bases, with 17 bases between. Germline CDR1 MDHEN, CDR2 SYDVKM. This CDR3 contains 14 residues. CDR3 loop: CASSFQGTRGALHF. DNA for the CDR3: TGTGCCAGCAGTTTTCAGGGAACGCGCGGGGCCCTCCACTTT.

This clonotype was seen repeatedly, ten times or more. The chain joins TRBV7-8 to TRBJ2-5, with 7 bases matching TRBD2. The V and J ends lost 3 bases and 5 bases, in that order; junction bases with no gene match: 6. The CDR3 is 14 amino acids. From germline, CDR1 is SGHVS and CDR2 FQNEAQ. CDR3 sequence reads: CASSLGRERETQYF. The CDR3 nucleotides are TGTGCCAGCAGCTTGGGGCGGGAGAGGGAGACCCAGTACTTC.

This clonotype was seen many times. The chain employs TRBV5-1 and TRBJ2-5; weak D call: TRBD2 (5 bases). V was shortened by 1 base and J by 5 bases, with 12 bases between the two germline ends. The germline V gene encodes CDR1 SGHRS and CDR2 YFSETQ. The CDR3 loop spans 14 amino acids. CDR3 in amino acids: CASSLMSGLETQYF. The CDR3 DNA reads as TGCGCCAGCAGCTTGATGTCGGGGTTGGAGACCCAGTACTTC.

On this clonotype: Given a much more abundant clone one base away, this may be a read error. The chain employs TRBV28 and TRBJ2-3, with D tentatively TRBD2 (5 bases). CDR1 and CDR2 (germline): MDHEN, SYDVKM. Trimming shortened V by 6 bases and J by 9 bases, and 22 bases separated the two germline ends. This CDR3 has 15 residues. CDR3 amino acids: CASRTKNSVRVTQYF. The CDR3 bases are TGTGCCAGCAGGACCAAGAATAGCGTGAGGGTCACGCAGTATTTT.

This clonotype was counted a few times. The gene calls are TRBV20-1 and TRBJ2-1, with D perhaps matching TRBD2 (6 bases). Trimming stripped 1 base from V and 15 bases from J, with 10 bases between. CDR1 and CDR2 (germline): DFQATT, SNEGSKA (reference sequence). The CDR3 runs 10 residues. The CDR3: CSARGGTAFF. The CDR3 coding sequence is TGCAGTGCTAGAGGCGGGACCGCGTTCTTC.

This clonotype was observed many times. This rearrangement joins TRBV20-1 to TRBJ2-7, with D perhaps TRBD1 (6 bases). The CDR3 extends over 16 amino acids. Trimming left V 3 bases short and J 0 bases short, with 18 bases between. Germline V gene data show CDR1 as DFQATT and CDR2 as SNEGSKA (reference sequence). CDR3 nucleotide sequence: TGCAGTGCTAGGTTCTTCACAGGGCGAGACTCCTACGAGCAGTACTTC. Its protein is CSARFFTGRDSYEQYF.

This clonotype was observed a handful of times. V usage is TRBV5-1 and J usage is TRBJ1-6; D is undetermined. Germline-derived CDR1 and CDR2 are SGHRS and YFSETQ. CDR3 length equals 17 residues. Trimming stripped 2 bases from V and 5 bases from J, with 17 bases between. The DNA of the CDR3 is TGCGCCAGCAGCTTAAGCGGGCCCCGGGCCGATAATTCACCCCTCCACTTT. Its translation: CASSLSGPRADNSPLHF.

The chain joins TRBV24-1 to TRBJ2-3, with D possibly TRBD2 on 5 matching bases. Between the trimmed V and J ends, which lost 4 bases and 5 bases, there was a span of 15 bases. The CDR3 has 15 amino acids. From germline, CDR1 is KGHDR and CDR2 SFDVKD. As DNA, the CDR3 is TGTGCCACCAGTGACCAACTTCGGGATTTAGATACGCAGTATTTT. It specifies CATSDQLRDLDTQYF.

J is TRBJ2-3 and V is TRBV20-1; D is unresolved. V was clipped by 5 bases and J by 2 bases, with 8 bases between them. The CDR3 totals 12 residues. CDR1 is DFQATT, CDR2 SNEGSKA, per germline (reference sequence). This CDR3 is CSAADATDTQYF. Here the CDR3 DNA reads TGCAGTGCTGCGGATGCCACAGATACGCAGTATTTT.

This clonotype came up many times. The chain joins TRBV5-1 to TRBJ2-7; 9 nucleotides agree with TRBD1. Germline lookup yields CDR1 SGHRS and CDR2 YFSETQ. The CDR3 runs 15 residues. V trimming: 4 bases; J trimming: 3 bases; junction bases outside the gene matches: 8. CDR3 sequence (DNA): TGCGCCAGCAGCGCGGGCTTGACAGGGGGCTACGAGCAGTACTTC. It translates to CASSAGLTGGYEQYF.

In its sample, this clonotype was seen many times. This chain joins TRBV20-1 and TRBJ2-5, with D unclear. V dropped 3 bases and J dropped 5 bases, with 13 bases sitting between them. The CDR3 contains 13 residues. The germline gives CDR1 DFQATT, CDR2 SNEGSKA (reference sequence). This CDR3 is CSASSTIRETQYF. In DNA, the CDR3 is TGCAGTGCTAGTTCGACAATCCGGGAGACCCAGTACTTC.

This clonotype was observed a few times. V and J are TRBV5-1 and TRBJ2-1, with TRBD2 matching over 10 bases. V shed 6 bases and J 10 bases; nucleotides not matched to a gene: 10. Per germline, CDR1 SGHRS and CDR2 YFSETQ. CDR3 length: 14 amino acids. The CDR3 region is CASTASGRAWEQFF. The CDR3 coding sequence is TGCGCCAGCACAGCCAGCGGGAGGGCCTGGGAGCAGTTCTTC.

The table lists this clonotype with many counts. V usage is TRBV30 and J usage is TRBJ2-7; D not resolved. The CDR3 has 13 residues. V was shortened by 0 bases and J by 5 bases, with 11 bases between the two germline ends. Germline V gene sequence: CDR1 GTSNPN, CDR2 SVGIG (reference sequence). The CDR3 DNA is TGTGCCTGGAGTGTACTTAGGGTTGACGAGCAGTACTTC. Protein product: CAWSVLRVDEQYF.

This clonotype was recorded many times. At one end the junction does not follow the germline gene, possibly because of a read error. The chain combines TRBV5-1 with TRBJ2-7; D may be TRBD1 or TRBD2 (5 bases each). CDR3 length: 13 residues. CDR1 is SGHRS, CDR2 YFSETQ, per germline. Written as DNA, the CDR3 is TGCGCCAGCAGGTTGGATGGGGGTTACGAGCAGTACTTC. It specifies CASRLDGGYEQYF.

This chain joins TRBV6-4 and TRBJ2-1; 13 bases fit TRBD2. This CDR3 is built from 14 residues. Germline loops: CDR1 MRHNA, CDR2 SNTAGT. J lost 10 bases, V lost 4 bases, and 4 bases had no gene match. DNA of the CDR3: TGTGCCAGCAGTGCCCGGACTAGCGGGAGCGAGCAGTTCTTC. Amino acid sequence: CASSARTSGSEQFF.

The chain is built from TRBV9 and TRBJ1-1; D ambiguous. The CDR3 has 14 amino acids. The V gene lost 4 bases and the J gene lost 1 base, with 11 bases spanning the gap. CDR1 is SGDLS and CDR2 is YYNGEE in the germline V gene. CDR3 amino acids: CASSPRRENTEAFF. As DNA, the CDR3 is TGTGCCAGCAGCCCCCGAAGGGAGAACACTGAAGCTTTCTTT.